These 9 T cell receptor beta chains came from one sample sequenced in a study of T cell changes during pregnancy in multiple sclerosis. Repertoires were generated with immunoSEQ multiplex PCR, while TCRdb's copy carries only in-frame clones and drops some. The sample holds about 73,000 clones; approximately 92% are singletons and the top ten take 2.5% to 3.5%. The sequencing here drew on peripheral blood, taken in the third trimester of pregnancy. These receptor sequences come from a female donor in good health, enrolled as a control in a pregnancy study.

The DNA of the CDR3 is TGCGCCAGCAGCTTCGACTCCCGCTCCTACGAGCAGTACTTC. Its translation is CASSFDSRSYEQYF. The chain carries TRBV5-1 and TRBJ2-7; unclear D gene. The germline V gene has CDR1 SGHRS and CDR2 YFSETQ. V shed 2 bases and J shed 0 bases, with 9 bases lying between them. The CDR3 sequence is 14 residues long.

This clone occurred a few times. V is TRBV29-1 and J is TRBJ1-5; D might be TRBD1 (5 bases). The ends were cut back, 4 bases at V and 7 bases at J, with 14 bases in the middle. CDR1 is SQVTM and CDR2 is ANQGSEA in the germline V gene. This CDR3 spans 13 amino acids. The CDR3 DNA follows: TGCAGCGTTGCCGACGCGGGGGGGCAGCCCCAGCATTTT. Translation gives CSVADAGGQPQHF.

The V gene is TRBV2, the J gene TRBJ1-2; D gene unclear. Germline loops: CDR1 SNHLY, CDR2 FYNNEI. V lost 8 bases to trimming and J lost 10 bases, with 14 bases between them. CDR3 length: 11 amino acids. The CDR3 region is CASEQSGVYTF. As DNA, the CDR3 is TGTGCCAGCGAACAATCCGGAGTCTACACCTTC.

This chain links TRBV28 with TRBJ1-6, with 7 bases identical to TRBD1. The V segment lost 8 bases and the J segment 5 bases; nucleotides outside the gene matches: 12. Germline V gene data show CDR1 as MDHEN and CDR2 as SYDVKM. The CDR3 is 16 residues long. CDR3 coding DNA: TGTGCCAGCCACGAGGCCGCAACAGGGGATAATTCACCCCTCCACTTT. It translates to CASHEAATGDNSPLHF.

This clone is large within its sample. The chain links TRBV5-1 to TRBJ2-5, with TRBD2 identical over 11 bases. The CDR3 runs 17 residues. Unmatched junction bases numbered 7, after V lost 0 bases and J lost 3 bases. Germline CDR1 is SGHRS and CDR2 is YFSETQ. The CDR3 DNA is TGCGCCAGCAGCTTGGGGCTAGCGGGGGGAAGAGAAGAGACCCAGTACTTC. Protein product: CASSLGLAGGREETQYF.

CDR3 coding DNA: TGCAGCGTTGATTCCAGCGGGAGCACAGATACGCAGTATTTT. Protein sequence: CSVDSSGSTDTQYF. This chain connects TRBV29-1 to TRBJ2-3; tentative D call: TRBD2 (6 bases). V was pared by 3 bases and J by 0 bases, with 10 bases between. In germline, CDR1 is SQVTM, CDR2 ANQGSEA. CDR3 length: 14 residues.

The chain employs TRBV25-1 and TRBJ1-2; 10 bases agree with TRBD1. The V segment lost 7 bases and the J segment 4 bases; nucleotides outside the gene matches: 12. The CDR3 sequence is 16 residues long. The V gene's germline CDR1 is MGHDK and CDR2 SYGVNS. For the CDR3, the DNA is TGTGCCAGCACTCCCGCTGGGGGACAGGGGTCCTATGGCTACACCTTC. This gives the protein CASTPAGGQGSYGYTF.

This sequence joins TRBV28 and TRBJ2-1; 8 bases match TRBD1. Germline V gene data show CDR1 as MDHEN and CDR2 as SYDVKM. J lost 6 bases, V lost 6 bases, and 7 bases had no gene match. The CDR3 runs to 14 residues. This chain's CDR3 is CASRNPGQGNEQFF. The CDR3 DNA is TGTGCCAGCAGAAACCCCGGACAGGGCAATGAGCAGTTCTTC.

The gene calls are TRBV6-5 and TRBJ1-5; D unclear. The V end was cut by 2 bases, the J end by 4 bases, with 6 bases between. CDR1 and CDR2 from the germline V gene are MNHEY and SVGAGI. The CDR3 contains 13 residues. This CDR3 reads CASSYGRNQPQHF. The CDR3 nucleotides are TGTGCCAGCAGTTACGGCAGAAATCAGCCCCAGCATTTT.